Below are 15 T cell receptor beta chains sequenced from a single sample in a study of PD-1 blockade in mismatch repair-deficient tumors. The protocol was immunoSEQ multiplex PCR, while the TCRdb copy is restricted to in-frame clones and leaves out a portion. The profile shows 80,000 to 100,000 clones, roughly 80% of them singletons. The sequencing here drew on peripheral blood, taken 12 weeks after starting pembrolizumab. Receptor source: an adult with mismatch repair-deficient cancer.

The CDR3 loop is CASSLISAYEQYF. The CDR3, as DNA: TGTGCCAGCAGCTTAATCTCTGCCTACGAGCAGTACTTC. The genes are TRBV7-9 and TRBJ2-7, with no clear D. With 2 bases removed from V and 2 bases from J, the gap between germline ends came to 7 bases. Per germline, CDR1 SEHNR and CDR2 FQNEAQ (reference sequence). There are 13 residues in the CDR3.

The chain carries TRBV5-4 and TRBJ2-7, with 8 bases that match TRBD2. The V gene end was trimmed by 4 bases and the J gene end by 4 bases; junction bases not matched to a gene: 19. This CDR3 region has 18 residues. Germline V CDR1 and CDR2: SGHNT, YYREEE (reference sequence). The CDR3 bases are TGTGCCAGCAGCGTGGGCTATATAACTAGCGGAGGGGGGTACGAGCAGTACTTC. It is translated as CASSVGYITSGGGYEQYF.

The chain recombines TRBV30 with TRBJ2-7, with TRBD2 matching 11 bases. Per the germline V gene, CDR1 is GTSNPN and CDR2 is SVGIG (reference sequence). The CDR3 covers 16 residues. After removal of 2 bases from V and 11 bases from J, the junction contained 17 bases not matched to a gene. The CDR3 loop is CAWSLGFSGRAETKYF. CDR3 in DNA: TGTGCCTGGAGTCTAGGGTTTAGCGGGAGGGCTGAGACCAAGTACTTC.

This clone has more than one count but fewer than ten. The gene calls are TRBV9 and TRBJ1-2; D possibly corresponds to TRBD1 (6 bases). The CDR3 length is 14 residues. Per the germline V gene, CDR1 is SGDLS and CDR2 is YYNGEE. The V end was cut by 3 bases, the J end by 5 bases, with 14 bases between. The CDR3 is CASSADAGTYGYTF. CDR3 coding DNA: TGTGCCAGCAGCGCAGATGCCGGGACATATGGCTACACCTTC.

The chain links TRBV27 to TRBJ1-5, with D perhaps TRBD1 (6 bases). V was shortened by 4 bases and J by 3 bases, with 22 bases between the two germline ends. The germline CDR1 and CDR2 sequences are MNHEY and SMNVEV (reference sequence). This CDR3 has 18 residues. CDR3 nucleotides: TGTGCCAGCAGTTACGCGGTTGGGTCCGGACAGTTCAATCAGCCCCAGCATTTT. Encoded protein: CASSYAVGSGQFNQPQHF.

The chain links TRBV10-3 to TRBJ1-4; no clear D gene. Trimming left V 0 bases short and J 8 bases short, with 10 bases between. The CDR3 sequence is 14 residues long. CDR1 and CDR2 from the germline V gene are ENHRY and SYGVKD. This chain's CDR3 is CAISESAVEEKLFF. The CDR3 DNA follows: TGTGCCATCAGTGAGTCGGCAGTCGAGGAAAAACTGTTTTTT.

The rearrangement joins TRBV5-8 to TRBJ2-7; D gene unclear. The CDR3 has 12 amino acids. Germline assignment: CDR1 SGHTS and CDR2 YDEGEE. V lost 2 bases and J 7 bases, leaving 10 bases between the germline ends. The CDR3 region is CASSFLRREQYF. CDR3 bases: TGTGCCAGCAGCTTCTTGAGAAGAGAGCAGTACTTC.

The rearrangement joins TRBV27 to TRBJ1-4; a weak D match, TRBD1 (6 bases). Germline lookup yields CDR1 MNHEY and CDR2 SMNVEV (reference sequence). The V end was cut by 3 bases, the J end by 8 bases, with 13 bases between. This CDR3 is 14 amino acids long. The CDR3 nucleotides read TGTGCCAGCAGTTTTACAGGGAAGGGGGAAAAACTGTTTTTT. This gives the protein CASSFTGKGEKLFF.

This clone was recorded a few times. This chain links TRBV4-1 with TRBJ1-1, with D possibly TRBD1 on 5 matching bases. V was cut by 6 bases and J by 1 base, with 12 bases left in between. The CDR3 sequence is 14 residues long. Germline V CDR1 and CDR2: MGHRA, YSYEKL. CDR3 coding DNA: TGCGCCAGCAGGGGACTATTATGGAACACTGAAGCTTTCTTT. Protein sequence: CASRGLLWNTEAFF.

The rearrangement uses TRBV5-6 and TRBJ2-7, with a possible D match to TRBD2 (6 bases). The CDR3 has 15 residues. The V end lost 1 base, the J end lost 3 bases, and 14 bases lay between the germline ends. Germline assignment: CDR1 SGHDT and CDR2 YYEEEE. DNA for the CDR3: TGTGCCAGCAGCTTGAGGCTAGCGTTAAACTACGAGCAGTACTTC. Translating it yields CASSLRLALNYEQYF. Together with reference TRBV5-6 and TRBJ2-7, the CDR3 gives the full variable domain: DAGVTQSPTHLIKTRGQQVTLRCSPKSGHDTVSWYQQALGQGPQFIFQYYEEEERQRGNFPDRFSGHQFPNYSSELNVNALLLGDSALYLCASSLRLALNYEQYFGPGTRLTVT.

The CDR3 is CASSASGRLTGELFF. For the CDR3, the DNA is TGTGCCAGTAGTGCTAGCGGGAGGCTCACCGGGGAGCTGTTTTTT. This chain connects TRBV19 to TRBJ2-2, with TRBD2 matching over 11 bases. The length of the CDR3 is 15 residues. The germline CDR1 and CDR2 sequences are LNHDA and SQIVND (reference sequence). The V gene end was trimmed by 5 bases and the J gene end by 4 bases; junction bases not matched to a gene: 3. Looking up the rest from reference TRBV19 and TRBJ2-2 gives the full variable domain: DGGITQSPKYLFRKEGQNVTLSCEQNLNHDAMYWYRQDPGQGLRLIYYSQIVNDFQKGDIAEGYSVSREKKESFPLTVTSAQKNPTAFYLCASSASGRLTGELFFGEGSRLTVL.

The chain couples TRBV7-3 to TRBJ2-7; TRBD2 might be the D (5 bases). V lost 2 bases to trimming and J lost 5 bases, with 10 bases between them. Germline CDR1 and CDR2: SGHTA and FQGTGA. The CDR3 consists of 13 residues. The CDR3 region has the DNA TGTGCCAGCAGCTTATCGTGGCGGGACGAGCAGTACTTC. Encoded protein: CASSLSWRDEQYF.

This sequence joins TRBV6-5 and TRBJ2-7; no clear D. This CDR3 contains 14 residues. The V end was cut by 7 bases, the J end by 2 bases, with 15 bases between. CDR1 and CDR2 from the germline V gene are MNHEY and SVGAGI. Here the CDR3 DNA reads TGTGCCAGCACTCCTCCGGCGGCCCCCTACGAGCAGTACTTC. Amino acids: CASTPPAAPYEQYF.

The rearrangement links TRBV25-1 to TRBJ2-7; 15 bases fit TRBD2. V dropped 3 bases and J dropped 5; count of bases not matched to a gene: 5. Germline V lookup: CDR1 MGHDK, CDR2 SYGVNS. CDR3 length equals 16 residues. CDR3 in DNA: TGTGCCAGCAGTGATCGGACTAGCGGGAGGGCCAACGAGCAGTACTTC. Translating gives CASSDRTSGRANEQYF.

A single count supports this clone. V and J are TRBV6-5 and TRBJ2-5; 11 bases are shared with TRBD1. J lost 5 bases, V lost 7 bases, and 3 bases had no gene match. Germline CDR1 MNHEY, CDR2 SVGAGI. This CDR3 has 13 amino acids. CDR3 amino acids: CASTGTGGETQYF. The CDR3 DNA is TGTGCCAGCACCGGGACAGGGGGGGAGACCCAGTACTTC.